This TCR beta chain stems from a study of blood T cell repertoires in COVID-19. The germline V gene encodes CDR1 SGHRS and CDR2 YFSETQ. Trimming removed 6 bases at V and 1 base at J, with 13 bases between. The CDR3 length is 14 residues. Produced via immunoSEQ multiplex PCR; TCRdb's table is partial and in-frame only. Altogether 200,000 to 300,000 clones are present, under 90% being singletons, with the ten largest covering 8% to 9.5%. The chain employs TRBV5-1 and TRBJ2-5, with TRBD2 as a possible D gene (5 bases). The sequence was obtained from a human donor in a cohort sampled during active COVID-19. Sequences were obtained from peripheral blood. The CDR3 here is CASTLDSTQETQYF. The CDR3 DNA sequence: TGCGCCAGCACCCTGGACTCCACCCAAGAGACCCAGTACTTC.